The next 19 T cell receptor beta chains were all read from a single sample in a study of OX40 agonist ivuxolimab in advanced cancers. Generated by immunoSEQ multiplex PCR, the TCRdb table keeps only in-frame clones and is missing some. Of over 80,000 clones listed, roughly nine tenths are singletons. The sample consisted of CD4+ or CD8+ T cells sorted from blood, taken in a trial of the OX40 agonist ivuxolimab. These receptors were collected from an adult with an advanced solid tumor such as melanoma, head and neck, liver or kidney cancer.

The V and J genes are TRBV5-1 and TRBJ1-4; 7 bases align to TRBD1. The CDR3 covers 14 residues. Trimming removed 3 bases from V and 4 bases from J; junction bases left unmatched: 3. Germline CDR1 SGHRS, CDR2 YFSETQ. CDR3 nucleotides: TGCGCCAGCAGCTGGGGGACAGTTAATGAAAAACTGTTTTTT. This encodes CASSWGTVNEKLFF.

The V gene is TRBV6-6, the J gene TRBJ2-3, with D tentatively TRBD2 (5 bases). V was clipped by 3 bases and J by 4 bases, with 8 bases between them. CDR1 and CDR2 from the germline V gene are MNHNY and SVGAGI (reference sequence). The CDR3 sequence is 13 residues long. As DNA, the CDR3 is TGTGCCAGCAGTTATGTGGAGGCAGATACGCAGTATTTT. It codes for CASSYVEADTQYF.

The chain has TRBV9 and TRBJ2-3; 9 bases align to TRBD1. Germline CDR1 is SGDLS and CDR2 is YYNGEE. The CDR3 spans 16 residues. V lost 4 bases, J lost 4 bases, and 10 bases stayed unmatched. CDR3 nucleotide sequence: TGTGCCAGCAGCCTGGGAGTGGGACAGGGATCAGATACGCAGTATTTT. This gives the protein CASSLGVGQGSDTQYF.

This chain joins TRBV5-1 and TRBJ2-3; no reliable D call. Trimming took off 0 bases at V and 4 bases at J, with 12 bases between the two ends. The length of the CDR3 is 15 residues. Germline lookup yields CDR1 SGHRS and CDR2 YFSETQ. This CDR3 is CASSLGAGRADTQYF. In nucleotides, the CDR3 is TGCGCCAGCAGCTTGGGGGCAGGAAGGGCAGATACGCAGTATTTT.

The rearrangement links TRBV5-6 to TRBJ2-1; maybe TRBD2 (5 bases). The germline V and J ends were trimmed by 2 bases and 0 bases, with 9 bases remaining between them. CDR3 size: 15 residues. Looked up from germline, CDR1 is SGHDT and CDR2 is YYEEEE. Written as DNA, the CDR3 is TGTGCCAGCAGCTTATTCGGGATCTCCTACAATGAGCAGTTCTTC. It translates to CASSLFGISYNEQFF.

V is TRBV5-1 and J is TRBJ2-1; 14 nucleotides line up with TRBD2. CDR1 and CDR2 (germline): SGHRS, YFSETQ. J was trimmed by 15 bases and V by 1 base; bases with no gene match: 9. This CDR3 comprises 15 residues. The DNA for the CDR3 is TGCGCCAGCAGCTTGATGGGACTAGCGGGAGTCGCCCGGTTCTTC. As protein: CASSLMGLAGVARFF.

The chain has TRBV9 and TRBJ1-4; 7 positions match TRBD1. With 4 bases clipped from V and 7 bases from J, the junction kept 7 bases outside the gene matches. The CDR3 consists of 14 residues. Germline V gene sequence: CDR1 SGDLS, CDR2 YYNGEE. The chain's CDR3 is CASSPGTASEKLFF. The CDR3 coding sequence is TGTGCCAGCAGCCCGGGGACAGCAAGTGAAAAACTGTTTTTT.

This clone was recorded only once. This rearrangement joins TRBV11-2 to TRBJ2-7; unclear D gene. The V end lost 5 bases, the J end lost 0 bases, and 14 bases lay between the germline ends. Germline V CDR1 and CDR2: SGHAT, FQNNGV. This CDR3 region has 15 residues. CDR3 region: CASSPRLETSYEQYF. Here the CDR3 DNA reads TGTGCCAGCAGCCCAAGGCTAGAGACCTCCTACGAGCAGTACTTC.

CDR3 nucleotide sequence: TGTGCCAGCAGCTTAGTCGCGGGGGCCCTTTACAATGAGCAGTTCTTC. This gives the protein CASSLVAGALYNEQFF. The J gene is TRBJ2-1, the V gene TRBV7-2; D possibly corresponds to TRBD2 (7 bases). The germline gives CDR1 SGHTA, CDR2 FQGNSA. The CDR3 contains 16 residues. V shed 1 base and J shed 4 bases, with 14 bases lying between them.

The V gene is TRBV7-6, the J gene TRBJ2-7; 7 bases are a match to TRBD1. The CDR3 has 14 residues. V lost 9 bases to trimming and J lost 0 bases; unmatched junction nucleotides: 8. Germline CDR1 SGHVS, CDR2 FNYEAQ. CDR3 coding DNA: TGTGCCAGTTCCCAAGGGACAGCCTCCTACGAGCAGTACTTC. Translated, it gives CASSQGTASYEQYF.

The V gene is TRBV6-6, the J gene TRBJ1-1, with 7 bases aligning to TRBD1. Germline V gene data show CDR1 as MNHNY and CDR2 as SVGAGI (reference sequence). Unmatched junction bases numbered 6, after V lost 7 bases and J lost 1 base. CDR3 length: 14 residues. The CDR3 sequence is CASTPGGGNTEAFF. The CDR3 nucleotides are TGTGCCAGCACCCCAGGGGGGGGGAACACTGAAGCTTTCTTT.

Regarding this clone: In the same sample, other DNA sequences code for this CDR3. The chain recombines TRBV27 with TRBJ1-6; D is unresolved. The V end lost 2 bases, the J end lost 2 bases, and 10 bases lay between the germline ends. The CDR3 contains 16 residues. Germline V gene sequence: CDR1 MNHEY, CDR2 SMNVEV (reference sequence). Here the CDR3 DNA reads TGTGCCAGCAGTTTAGGGGTCGGCACCTATAATTCACCCCTCCACTTT. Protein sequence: CASSLGVGTYNSPLHF.

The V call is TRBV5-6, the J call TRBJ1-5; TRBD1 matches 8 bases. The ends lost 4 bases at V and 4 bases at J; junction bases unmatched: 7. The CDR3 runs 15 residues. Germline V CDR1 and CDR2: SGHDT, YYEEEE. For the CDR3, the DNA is TGTGCCAGCAGCACAGGGACAGGTTTTAATCAGCCCCAGCATTTT. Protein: CASSTGTGFNQPQHF.

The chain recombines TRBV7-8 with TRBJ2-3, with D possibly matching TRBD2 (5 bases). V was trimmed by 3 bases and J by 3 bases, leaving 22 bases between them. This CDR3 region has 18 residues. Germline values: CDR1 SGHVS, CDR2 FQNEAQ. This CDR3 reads CASSFPSAGLRVTDTQYF. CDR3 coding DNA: TGTGCCAGCAGCTTCCCATCGGCGGGTCTCCGGGTAACAGATACGCAGTATTTT. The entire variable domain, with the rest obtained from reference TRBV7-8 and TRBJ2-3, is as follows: GAGVSQSPRYKVAKRGQDVALRCDPISGHVSLFWYQQALGQGPEFLTYFQNEAQLDKSGLPSDRFFAERPEGSVSTLKIQRTQQEDSAVYLCASSFPSAGLRVTDTQYFGPGTRLTVL.

The CDR3 DNA reads as TGTGCCAGCAGCTTGTGGGGCAGTGAGCGAACTGATGGCTACACCTTC. Translated: CASSLWGSERTDGYTF. This chain joins TRBV5-6 and TRBJ1-2; D possibly corresponds to TRBD1 (5 bases). V lost 1 base and J lost 6, with 19 bases in between. The CDR3 runs to 16 residues. Germline CDR1 and CDR2: SGHDT and YYEEEE.

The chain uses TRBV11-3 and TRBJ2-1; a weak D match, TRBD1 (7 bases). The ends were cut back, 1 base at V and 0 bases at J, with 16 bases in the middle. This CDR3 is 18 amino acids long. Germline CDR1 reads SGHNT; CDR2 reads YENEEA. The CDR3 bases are TGTGCCAGCAGCTTAGCGGCTAGGCAGGGGGGCTCCTACAATGAGCAGTTCTTC. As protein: CASSLAARQGGSYNEQFF.

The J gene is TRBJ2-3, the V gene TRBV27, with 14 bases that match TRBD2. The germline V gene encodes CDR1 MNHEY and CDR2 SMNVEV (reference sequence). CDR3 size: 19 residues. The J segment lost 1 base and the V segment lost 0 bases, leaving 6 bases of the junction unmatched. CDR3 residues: CASSLSRLAGGRGTDTQYF. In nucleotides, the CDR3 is TGTGCCAGCAGTTTATCGAGACTAGCGGGAGGGAGAGGCACAGATACGCAGTATTTT.

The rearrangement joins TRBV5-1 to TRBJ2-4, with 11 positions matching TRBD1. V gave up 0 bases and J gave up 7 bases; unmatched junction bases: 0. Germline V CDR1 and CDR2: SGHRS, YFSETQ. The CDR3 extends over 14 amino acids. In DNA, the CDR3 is TGCGCCAGCAGCTTGGGGGACAGGGGGAACATTCAGTACTTC. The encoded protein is CASSLGDRGNIQYF.

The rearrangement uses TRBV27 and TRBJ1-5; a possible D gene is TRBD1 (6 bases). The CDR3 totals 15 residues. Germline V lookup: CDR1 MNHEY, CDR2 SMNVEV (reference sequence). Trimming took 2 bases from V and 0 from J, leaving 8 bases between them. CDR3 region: CASSLRGDSNQPQHF. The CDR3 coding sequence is TGTGCCAGCAGTTTAAGGGGGGATAGCAATCAGCCCCAGCATTTT.